The T cell receptor (beta chain) under discussion was sequenced for a study of beta chain features in type 1 diabetes. Study findings and constraints: People with Type 1 diabetes carried modestly yet significantly shorter TCRB CDR3s in all four CD4+ subsets.

In the case of this clone: Its antigen is undetermined.

Since all of the isolated RNA was reverse transcribed, expressed TCRB transcripts were what got sequenced. The assay was immunoSEQ multiplex PCR, and TCRdb's table has in-frame clones only and misses some. The sample lists roughly 150,000 clones; over 9% were seen once. Germline V CDR1 and CDR2: SGHTA, FQGNSA. V shed 5 bases, J shed 7 bases, and the junction held 12 bases outside the gene matches. The CDR3 extends over 16 amino acids. This chain joins TRBV7-2 and TRBJ2-7, with 12 bases identical to TRBD2. Specimen: central memory CD4+ T cells from blood. The TCR was taken from a man aged 25-45 years with type 1 diabetes. In DNA, the CDR3 is TGTGCCAGCAGCGCCACCGCTAGCGGGAGGGCTGGGGAGCAGTACTTC. Amino acids: CASSATASGRAGEQYF.